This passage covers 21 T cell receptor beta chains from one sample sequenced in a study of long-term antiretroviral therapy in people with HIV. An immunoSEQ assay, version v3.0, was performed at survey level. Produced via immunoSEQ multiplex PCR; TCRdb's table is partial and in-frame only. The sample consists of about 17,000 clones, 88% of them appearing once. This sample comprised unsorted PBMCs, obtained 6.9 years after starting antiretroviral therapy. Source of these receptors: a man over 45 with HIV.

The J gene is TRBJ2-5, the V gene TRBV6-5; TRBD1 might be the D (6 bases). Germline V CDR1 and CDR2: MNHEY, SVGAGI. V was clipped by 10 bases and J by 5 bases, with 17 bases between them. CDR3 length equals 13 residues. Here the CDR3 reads CATKQTGGETQYF. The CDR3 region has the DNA TGTGCCACCAAACAGACAGGTGGCGAGACCCAGTACTTC.

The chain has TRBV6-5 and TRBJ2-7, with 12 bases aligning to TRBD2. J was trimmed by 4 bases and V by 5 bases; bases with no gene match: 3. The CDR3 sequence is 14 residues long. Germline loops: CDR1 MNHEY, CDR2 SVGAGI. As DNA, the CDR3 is TGTGCCAGCAGTCCAGGGACTAGCGGGTACGAGCAGTACTTC. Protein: CASSPGTSGYEQYF.

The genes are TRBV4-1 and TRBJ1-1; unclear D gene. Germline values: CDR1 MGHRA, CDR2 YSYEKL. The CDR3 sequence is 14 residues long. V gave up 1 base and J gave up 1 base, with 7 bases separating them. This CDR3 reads CASSQVTANTEAFF. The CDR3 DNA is TGCGCCAGCAGCCAAGTTACCGCGAACACTGAAGCTTTCTTT.

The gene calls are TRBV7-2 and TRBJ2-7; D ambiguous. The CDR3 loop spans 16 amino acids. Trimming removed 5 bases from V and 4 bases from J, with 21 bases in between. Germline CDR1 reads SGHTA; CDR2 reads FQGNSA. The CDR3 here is CASSPPPGDQDYEQYF. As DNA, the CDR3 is TGTGCCAGCAGCCCCCCTCCCGGAGACCAAGATTACGAGCAGTACTTC.

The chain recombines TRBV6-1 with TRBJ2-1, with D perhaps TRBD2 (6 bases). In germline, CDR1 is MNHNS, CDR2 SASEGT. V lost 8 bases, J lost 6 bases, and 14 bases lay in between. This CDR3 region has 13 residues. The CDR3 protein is CASPAAGFNEQFF. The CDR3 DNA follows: TGTGCCAGCCCCGCCGCGGGGTTCAATGAGCAGTTCTTC.

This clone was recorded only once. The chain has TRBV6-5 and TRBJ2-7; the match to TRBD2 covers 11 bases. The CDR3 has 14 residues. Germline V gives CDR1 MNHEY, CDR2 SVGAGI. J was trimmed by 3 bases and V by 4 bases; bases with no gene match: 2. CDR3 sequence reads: CASSSGTSGYEQYF. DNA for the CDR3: TGTGCCAGCAGTTCCGGGACTAGCGGCTACGAGCAGTACTTC.

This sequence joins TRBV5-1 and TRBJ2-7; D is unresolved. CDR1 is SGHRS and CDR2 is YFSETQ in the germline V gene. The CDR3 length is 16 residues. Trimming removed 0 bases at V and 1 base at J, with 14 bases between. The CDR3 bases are TGCGCCAGCAGCTTGGAGGCTGTCGGTGGATCCTACGAGCAGTACTTC. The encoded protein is CASSLEAVGGSYEQYF. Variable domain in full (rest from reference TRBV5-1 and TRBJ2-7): KAGVTQTPRYLIKTRGQQVTLSCSPISGHRSVSWYQQTPGQGLQFLFEYFSETQRNKGNFPGRFSGRQFSNSRSEMNVSTLELGDSALYLCASSLEAVGGSYEQYFGPGTRLTVT.

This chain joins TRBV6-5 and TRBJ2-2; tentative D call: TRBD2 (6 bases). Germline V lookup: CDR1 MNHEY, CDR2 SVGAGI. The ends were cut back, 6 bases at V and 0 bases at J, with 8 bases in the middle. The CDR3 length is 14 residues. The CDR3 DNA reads TGTGCCAGCAGGAAGCGGGCGAACACCGGGGAGCTGTTTTTT. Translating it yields CASRKRANTGELFF.

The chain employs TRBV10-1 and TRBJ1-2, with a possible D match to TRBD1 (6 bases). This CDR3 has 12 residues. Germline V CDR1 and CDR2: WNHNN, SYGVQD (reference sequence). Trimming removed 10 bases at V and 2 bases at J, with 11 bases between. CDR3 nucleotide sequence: TGCGCCAACCCGGGACACAACTATGGCTACACCTTC. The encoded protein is CANPGHNYGYTF.

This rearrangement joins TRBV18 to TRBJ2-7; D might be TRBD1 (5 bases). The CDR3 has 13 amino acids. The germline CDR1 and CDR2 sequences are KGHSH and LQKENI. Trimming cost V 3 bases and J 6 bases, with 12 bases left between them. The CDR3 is CASSPGRALEQYF. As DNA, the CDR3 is TGTGCCAGCTCACCGGGCAGGGCCCTCGAGCAGTACTTC.

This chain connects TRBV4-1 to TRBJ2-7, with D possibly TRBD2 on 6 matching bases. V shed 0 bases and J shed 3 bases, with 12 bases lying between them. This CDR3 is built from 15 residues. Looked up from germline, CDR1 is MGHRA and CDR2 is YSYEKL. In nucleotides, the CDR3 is TGCGCCAGCAGCCAAGAAAGACTAGGGGACTACGAGCAGTACTTC. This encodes CASSQERLGDYEQYF.

The CDR3, as DNA: TGTGCCAGCAGTTTACAGGGGTACAATCAGCCCCAGCATTTT. It codes for CASSLQGYNQPQHF. The V gene is TRBV28, the J gene TRBJ1-5; TRBD1 might be the D (6 bases). Germline V gene sequence: CDR1 MDHEN, CDR2 SYDVKM. The CDR3 runs 14 residues. Trimming pared 2 bases from V and 3 bases from J, leaving 8 bases between.

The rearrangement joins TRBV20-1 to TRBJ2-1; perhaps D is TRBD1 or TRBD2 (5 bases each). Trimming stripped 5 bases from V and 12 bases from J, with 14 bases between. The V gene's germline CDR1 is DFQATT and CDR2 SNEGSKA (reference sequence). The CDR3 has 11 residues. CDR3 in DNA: TGCAGTGCTTGGGACCCTATTGGGCAGTTCTTC. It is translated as CSAWDPIGQFF.

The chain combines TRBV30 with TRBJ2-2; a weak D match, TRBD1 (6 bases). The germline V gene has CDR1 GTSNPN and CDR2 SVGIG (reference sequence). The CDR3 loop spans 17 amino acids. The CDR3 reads CAWGLDPTNILTGELFF. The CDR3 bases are TGTGCGTGGGGGCTGGACCCGACCAACATTCTTACCGGGGAGCTGTTTTTT.

Here the CDR3 reads CASRGGGQETQYF. The DNA for the CDR3 is TGTGCCAGCAGAGGCGGTGGGCAAGAGACCCAGTACTTC. The chain carries TRBV2 and TRBJ2-5; D unresolved. The germline gives CDR1 SNHLY, CDR2 FYNNEI. The germline V and J ends were trimmed by 6 bases and 2 bases, with 10 bases remaining between them. The CDR3 is 13 residues long. The whole variable domain, remainder taken from reference TRBV2 and TRBJ2-5, is EPEVTQTPSHQVTQMGQEVILRCVPISNHLYFYWYRQILGQKVEFLVSFYNNEISEKSEIFDDQFSVERPDGSNFTLKIRSTKLEDSAMYFCASRGGGQETQYFGPGTRLLVL.

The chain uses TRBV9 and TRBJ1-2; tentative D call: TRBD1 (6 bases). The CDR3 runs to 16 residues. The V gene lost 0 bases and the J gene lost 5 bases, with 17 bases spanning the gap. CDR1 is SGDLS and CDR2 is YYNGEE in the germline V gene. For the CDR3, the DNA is TGTGCCAGCAGCGTAGACGTTCAGGGGAGGAGATATGGCTACACCTTC. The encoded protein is CASSVDVQGRRYGYTF.

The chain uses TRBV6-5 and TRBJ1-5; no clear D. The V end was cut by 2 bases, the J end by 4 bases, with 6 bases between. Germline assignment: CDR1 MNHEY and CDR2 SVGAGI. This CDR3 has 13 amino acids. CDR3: CASSYQQNQPQHF. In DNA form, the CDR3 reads TGTGCCAGCAGTTACCAACAGAATCAGCCCCAGCATTTT.

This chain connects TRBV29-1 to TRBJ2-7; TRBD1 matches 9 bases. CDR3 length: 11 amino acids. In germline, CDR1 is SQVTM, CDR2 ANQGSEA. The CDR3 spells CSGGQGYEQYF. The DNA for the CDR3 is TGCAGTGGGGGACAGGGCTACGAGCAGTACTTC.

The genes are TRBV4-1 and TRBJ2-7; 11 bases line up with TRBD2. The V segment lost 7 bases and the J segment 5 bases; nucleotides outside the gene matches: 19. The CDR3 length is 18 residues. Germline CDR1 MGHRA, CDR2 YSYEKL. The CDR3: CASMRNWGTSGSVDEQYF. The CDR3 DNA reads TGCGCCAGCATGAGAAATTGGGGGACTAGCGGCTCTGTGGACGAGCAGTACTTC.

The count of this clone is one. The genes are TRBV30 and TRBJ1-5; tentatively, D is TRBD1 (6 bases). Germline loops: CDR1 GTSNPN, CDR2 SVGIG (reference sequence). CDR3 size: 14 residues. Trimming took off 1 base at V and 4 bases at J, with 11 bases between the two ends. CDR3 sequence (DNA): TGTGCCTGGAGTGGGGACACACATAATCAGCCCCAGCATTTT. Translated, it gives CAWSGDTHNQPQHF.

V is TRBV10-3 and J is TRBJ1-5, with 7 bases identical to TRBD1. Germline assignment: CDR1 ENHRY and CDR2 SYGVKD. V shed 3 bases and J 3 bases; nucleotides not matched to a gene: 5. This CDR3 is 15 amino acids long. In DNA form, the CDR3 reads TGTGCCATCAGTGAAGGGACAGAGTACAATCAGCCCCAGCATTTT. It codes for CAISEGTEYNQPQHF.